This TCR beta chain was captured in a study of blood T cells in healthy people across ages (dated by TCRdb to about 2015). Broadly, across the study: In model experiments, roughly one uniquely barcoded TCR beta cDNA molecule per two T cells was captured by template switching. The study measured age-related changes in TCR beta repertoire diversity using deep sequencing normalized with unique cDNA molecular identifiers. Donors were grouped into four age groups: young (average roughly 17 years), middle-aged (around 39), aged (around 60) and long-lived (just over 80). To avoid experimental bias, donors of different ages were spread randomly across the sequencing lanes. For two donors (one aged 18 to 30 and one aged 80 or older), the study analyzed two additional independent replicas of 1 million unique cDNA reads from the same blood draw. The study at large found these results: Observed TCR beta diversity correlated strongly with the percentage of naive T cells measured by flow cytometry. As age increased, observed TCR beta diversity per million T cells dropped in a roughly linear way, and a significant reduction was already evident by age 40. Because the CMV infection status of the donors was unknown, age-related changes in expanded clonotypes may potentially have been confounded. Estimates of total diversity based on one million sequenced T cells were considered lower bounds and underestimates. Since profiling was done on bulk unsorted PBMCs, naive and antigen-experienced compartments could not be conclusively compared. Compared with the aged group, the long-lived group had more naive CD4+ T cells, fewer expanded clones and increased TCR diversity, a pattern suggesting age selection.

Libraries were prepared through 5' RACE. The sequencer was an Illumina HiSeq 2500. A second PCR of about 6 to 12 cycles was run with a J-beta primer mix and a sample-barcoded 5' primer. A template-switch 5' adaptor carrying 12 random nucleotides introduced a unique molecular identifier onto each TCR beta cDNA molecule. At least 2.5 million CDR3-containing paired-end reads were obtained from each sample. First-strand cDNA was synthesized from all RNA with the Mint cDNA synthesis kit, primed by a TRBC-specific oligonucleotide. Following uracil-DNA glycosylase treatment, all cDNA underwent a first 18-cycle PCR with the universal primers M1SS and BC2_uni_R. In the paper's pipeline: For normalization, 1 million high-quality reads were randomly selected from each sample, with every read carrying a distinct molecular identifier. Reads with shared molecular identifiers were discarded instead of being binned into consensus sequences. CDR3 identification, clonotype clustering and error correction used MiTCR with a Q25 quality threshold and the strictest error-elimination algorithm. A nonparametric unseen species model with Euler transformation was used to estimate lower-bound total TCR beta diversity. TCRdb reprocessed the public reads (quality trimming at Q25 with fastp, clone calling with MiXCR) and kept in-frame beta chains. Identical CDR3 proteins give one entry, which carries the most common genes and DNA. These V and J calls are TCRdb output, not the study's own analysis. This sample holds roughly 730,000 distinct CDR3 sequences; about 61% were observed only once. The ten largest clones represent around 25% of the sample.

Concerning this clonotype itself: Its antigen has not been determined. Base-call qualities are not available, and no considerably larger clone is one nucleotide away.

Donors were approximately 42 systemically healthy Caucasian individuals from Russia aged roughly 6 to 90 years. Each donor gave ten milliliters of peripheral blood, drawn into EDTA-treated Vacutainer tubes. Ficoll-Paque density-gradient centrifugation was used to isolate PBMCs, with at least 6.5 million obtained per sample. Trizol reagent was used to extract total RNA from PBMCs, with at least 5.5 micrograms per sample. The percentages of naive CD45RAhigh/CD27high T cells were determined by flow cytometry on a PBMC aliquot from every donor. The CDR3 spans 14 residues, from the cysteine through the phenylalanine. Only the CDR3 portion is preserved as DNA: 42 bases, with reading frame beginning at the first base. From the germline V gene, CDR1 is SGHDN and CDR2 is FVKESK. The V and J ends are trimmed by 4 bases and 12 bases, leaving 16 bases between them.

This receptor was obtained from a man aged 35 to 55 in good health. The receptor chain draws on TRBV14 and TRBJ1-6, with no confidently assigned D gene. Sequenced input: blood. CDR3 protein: CASSPYRPEVPLHF. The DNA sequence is TGTGCCAGCAGCCCTTACCGCCCCGAGGTACCCCTCCACTTT. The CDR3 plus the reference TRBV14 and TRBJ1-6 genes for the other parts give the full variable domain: EAGVTQFPSHSVIEKGQTVTLRCDPISGHDNLYWYRRVMGKEIKFLLHFVKESKQDESGMPNNRFLAERTGGTYSTLKVQPAELEDSGVYFCASSPYRPEVPLHFGNGTRLTVT.